This T cell receptor (beta chain) came from a study of Ad26.COV2.S vaccination and SARS-CoV-2 variants (dated by TCRdb to the early 2020s). Describing the broader study: Vaccine-arm donors came from COV1001, a multicentre, randomized, double-blind, placebo-controlled phase I-IIa trial of Ad26.COV2.S in healthy adults. The TCR-sequenced set comprised approximately 32 samples: some 20 Ad26.COV2.S vaccine recipients, 5 placebo recipients and 8 SARS-CoV-2 convalescent individuals. The specificity and breadth of SARS-CoV-2-reactive T cell receptors after Ad26.COV2.S vaccination were assessed by TCRbeta repertoire sequencing. Ad26.COV2.S was administered intramuscularly at 5 x 10^10 or 1 x 10^11 viral particles, either as a single shot or as two shots given 56 days apart. Trial participants were randomized into five groups of five: low-dose or high-dose Ad26.COV2.S given once or twice, or placebo on both occasions. Investigators remained blinded to trial group allocation during experiments and outcome assessment.

The V end gives up 5 bases and the J end 3 bases, leaving 8 bases in the junction not matched to a gene. The germline V gene (reference sequence) specifies SEHNR as CDR1 and FQNEAQ as CDR2. There are 15 amino acids in the CDR3, from cysteine to phenylalanine inclusive. Only the CDR3 part of the read is kept: 45 bases, read in frame from the first base. The treatment or condition label of this sample denotes: some 20 received Ad26.COV2.S at low or high dose, single or two shots; 5 received placebo; per-sample allocation not given. Repertoires of vaccine and placebo recipients were sequenced from samples taken on day 63 after the first injection. In Cohort 1b, 25 or so adults aged 18-55 years were enrolled at a single site in Boston, USA, between 29 July and 7 August 2020. As a vaccine, Ad26.COV2.S was a replication-incompetent adenovirus type 26 vector that expressed a prefusion-stabilized SARS-CoV-2 spike protein derived from the original Wuhan strain.

Remarks on this clone: The antigen this receptor binds is unknown. No base-level quality is on record; no much larger clone is a single base apart.

TCRbeta CDR3 regions were sequenced with the immunoSEQ Assay. After extraction, genomic DNA underwent amplification by bias-controlled multiplex PCR, followed by high-throughput sequencing. As for how the authors treated the data: To quantify the absolute abundance of every unique TCRbeta CDR3 region, sequences were collapsed and filtered. T cell fraction was estimated by normalizing TCRbeta template counts to usable DNA, with usable DNA measured through amplification of reference genes found in all nucleated cells. Repertoire TCRs were annotated as SARS-CoV-2-specific by exact matching of V gene, CDR3 amino acid sequence and J gene to a known reactive TCR set. The reference SARS-CoV-2 TCR set was derived from MIRA and filtered for enrichment in COVID-19-positive ImmuneCODE repertoires, a step that removed public or cross-reactive TCRs. Drawing on the MIRA antigens, annotated TCRs were analysed further at the level of specific ORF or position within ORF. Breadth was defined as the number of annotated unique rearrangements divided by the total number of unique productive rearrangements, and depth was defined as the summed frequency of the annotated unique rearrangements. Group comparisons of TCR breadth used two-sided Wilcoxon rank-sum tests. TCRdb limited this immuneACCESS table to in-frame rearrangements with V and J called. A share of clones is missing; checked studies link under half to unresolved V genes, and the rest is unexplained. The V and J calls and clone size come from that table; D and trimming were worked out from the DNA. Counted in this sample were about 240,000 clones; 88% of them appeared once. The ten biggest clones cover around 10% of the sample.

On the study overall, not on this receptor specifically: Spike-specific TCR breadth was higher in Ad26.COV2.S recipients than in placebo recipients (P = 0.0014). Comparing responses between vaccine doses or regimens was not something the study was powered to do. Comparable non-spike TCR breadth was observed between vaccine and placebo recipients, consistent with only spike being contained in the vaccine. After vaccination, substantial breadth of spike-specific CD8+ and CD4+ T cell responses was reported. According to the authors, total T cell responses may have been underestimated by the TCR breadth and depth analyses.

The source of this sequence is a person aged 18-60 years who received the Ad26.COV2.S COVID-19 vaccine or a placebo. This sample comprised peripheral blood, obtained in a trial of Ad26.COV2.S vaccine versus placebo. This chain is built from TRBV7-9 and TRBJ1-2; TRBD1 lines up with 8 middle nucleotides. The sequenced DNA is TGTGCCAGCAGCCAGGAAACAGGGGGGGACTATGGCTACACCTTC. This yields the protein CASSQETGGDYGYTF.